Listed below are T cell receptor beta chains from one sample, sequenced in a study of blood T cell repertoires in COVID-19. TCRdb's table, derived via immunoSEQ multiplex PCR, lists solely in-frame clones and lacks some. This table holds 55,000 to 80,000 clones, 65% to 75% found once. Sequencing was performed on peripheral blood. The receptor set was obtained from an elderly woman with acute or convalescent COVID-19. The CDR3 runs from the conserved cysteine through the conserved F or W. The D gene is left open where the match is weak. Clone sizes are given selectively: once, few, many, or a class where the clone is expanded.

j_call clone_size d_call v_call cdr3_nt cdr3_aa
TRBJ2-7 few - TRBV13 TGTGCCAGCAGCCCGGACAGTTCATTCAACTACGAGCAGTACTTC CASSPDSSFNYEQYF
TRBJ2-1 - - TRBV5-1 TGCGCCAGCAGCTTGGAACTAGCAGGCTACAATGAGCAGTTCTTC CASSLELAGYNEQFF
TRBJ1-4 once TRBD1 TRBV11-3 TGTGCCAGCAGCTGGAGAGGAGGGACAGGGGGCAGTGAAAAACTGTTTTTT CASSWRGGTGGSEKLFF
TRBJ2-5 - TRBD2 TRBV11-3 TGTGCCAGCAGCCAAACTAGCGCTGGGGTTCAAGAGACCCAGTACTTC CASSQTSAGVQETQYF
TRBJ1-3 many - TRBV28 TGTGCCAGCGGGCCGTCCTCTGGAAACACCATATATTTT CASGPSSGNTIYF
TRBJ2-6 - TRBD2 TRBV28 TGTGCCAGCAGTTCCGGACTAGCGGGCTCTGGGGCCAACGTCCTGACTTTC CASSSGLAGSGANVLTF
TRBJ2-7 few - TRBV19 TGTGCCAGTAGTACCCAGGCGACAGATTCCTACGAGCAGTACTTC CASSTQATDSYEQYF
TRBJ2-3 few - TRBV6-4 TGTGCCAGCAGTGAGCGTAGCACAGATACGCAGTATTTT CASSERSTDTQYF
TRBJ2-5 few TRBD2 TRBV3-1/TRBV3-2 TGTGCCAGCAGCCCCCTCGGACTAGCGGGACCAGAGACCCAGTACTTC CASSPLGLAGPETQYF
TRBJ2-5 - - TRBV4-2 TGTGCCAGCAGCCAAGGAGTCCTCAACCAAGAGACCCAGTACTTC CASSQGVLNQETQYF
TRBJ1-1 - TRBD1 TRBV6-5 TGTGCCAGCAGTTACTTGGACAGGGTCCCTGAAGCTTTCTTT CASSYLDRVPEAFF
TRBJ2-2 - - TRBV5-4 TGTGCCAGCGGGCCCCCCGCCAACACCGGGGAGCTGTTTTTT CASGPPANTGELFF
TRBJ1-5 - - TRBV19 TGTGCCAGTAGTATCGAAGGGGCCCAGCCCCAGCATTTT CASSIEGAQPQHF
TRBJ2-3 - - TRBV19 TGTGCCAGTAGTACTGAGAGCACAGATACGCAGTATTTT CASSTESTDTQYF
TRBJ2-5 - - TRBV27 TGTGCCAGCAGTTTAGGGGGGTCCCAAGAGACCCAGTACTTC CASSLGGSQETQYF
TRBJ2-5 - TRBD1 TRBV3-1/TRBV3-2 TGTGCCAGCAGCCTCCGGACAGGGTGGGGAGAGACCCAGTACTTC CASSLRTGWGETQYF
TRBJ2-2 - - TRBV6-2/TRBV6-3 TGTGCCAGCAGTGATTTTGACAGGAACACCGGGGAGCTGTTTTTT CASSDFDRNTGELFF
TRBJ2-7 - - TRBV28 TGTGCCAGCAGTGGAATGACGAGGCCCCCCTACGAGCAGTACTTC CASSGMTRPPYEQYF
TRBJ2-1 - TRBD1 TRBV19 TGTGCCAGTAGTGCCGACAGGGGGCCCGGCAATGAGCAGTTCTTC CASSADRGPGNEQFF
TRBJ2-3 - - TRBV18 TGTGCCAGCTCACCTACGGAAGCCTTGCCGGGGTATTTT CASSPTEALPGYF
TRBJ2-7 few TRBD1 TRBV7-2 TGTGCCAGCAGCTTAGCGGCAGGGGGCGTTACCTACGAGCAGTACTTC CASSLAAGGVTYEQYF
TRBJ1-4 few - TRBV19 TGTGCCAGTAGTAACGGACAGACAACTAATGAAAAACTGTTTTTT CASSNGQTTNEKLFF
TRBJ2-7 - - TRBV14 TGTGCCAGCAGCCAAGAAACCCGGGGGAGGACCTACGAGCAGTACTTC CASSQETRGRTYEQYF
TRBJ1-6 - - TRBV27 TGTGCCAGCAGTTTTGTCGCTCCTAGTTCACCCCTCCACTTT CASSFVAPSSPLHF
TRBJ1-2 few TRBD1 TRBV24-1 TGTGCCACCAGTGCGGGGGGGGACAGGGGGCTTCATGGCTACACCTTC CATSAGGDRGLHGYTF
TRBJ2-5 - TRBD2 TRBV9 TGTGCCAGCAGCGCCAGACTAGCGGGAGGAGGAGGAGAGACCCAGTACTTC CASSARLAGGGGETQYF
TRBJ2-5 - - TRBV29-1 TGCAGCGTTGTCGGGTACCAAGAGACCCAGTACTTC CSVVGYQETQYF
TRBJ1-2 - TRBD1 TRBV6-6 TGTGCCAGCAGTTACTCAGCCCGACAGGGGGCTGGCTACACCTTC CASSYSARQGAGYTF
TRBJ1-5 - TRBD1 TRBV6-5 TGTGCCAGCAGCCGTGGGACAGGGCATCAGCCCCAGCATTTT CASSRGTGHQPQHF
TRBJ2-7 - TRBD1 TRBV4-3 TGCGCCAGCAGCCAACACACAGGGGCCTACGAGCAGTACTTC CASSQHTGAYEQYF
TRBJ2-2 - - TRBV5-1 TGCGCCAGCAGCTTGGGCAGAACCGGGGAGCTGTTTTTT CASSLGRTGELFF
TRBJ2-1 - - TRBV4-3 TGCGCCAGCAGCCCGGAAAGGAGTAGGTCCTACAATGAGCAGTTCTTC CASSPERSRSYNEQFF
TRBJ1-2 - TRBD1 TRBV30 TGTGCCTGGAGACAGGGGGAGGGCTATGGCTACACCTTC CAWRQGEGYGYTF
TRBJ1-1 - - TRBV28 TGTGCCAGCAGGAGTATTAACCAGGGGAACACTGAAGCTTTCTTT CASRSINQGNTEAFF
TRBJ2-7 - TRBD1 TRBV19 TGTGCCAGTAGTGGGACAGCCTACGAGCAGTACTTC CASSGTAYEQYF
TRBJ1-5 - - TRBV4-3 TGCGCCAGCAGCCAAGTGAGGATAAGCGGCAATCAGCCCCAGCATTTT CASSQVRISGNQPQHF
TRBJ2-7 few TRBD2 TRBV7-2 TGTGCCAGCACCCTACTAGCGGCTAGATCCTACGAGCAGTACTTC CASTLLAARSYEQYF